This entry features one T cell receptor (beta chain) sequence. The antigen is not known. 60 Vbeta and 13 Jbeta primers were used in PCR. Clones were sequenced by immunoSEQ multiplex PCR, and TCRdb holds only the in-frame ones, with some missing. Among tens of thousands of clones, 60% to 80% were seen once, and the ten largest hold roughly 7.2%. This sample was taken from a study of cytomegalovirus exposure and HLA in healthy donors. Overall study: A prior study identified 117 million unique TCR beta sequences from roughly 180 million T cells. Study results and limitations: Earlier analysis looked at TCR beta V segments, and most were productive about 90% or about 30% of the time. Sequencing depth across donors, presence/absence analyses assumed, was roughly uniform. The Asian-associated ancestry cluster reportedly had fewer N-insertions than the approximately 670-donor mean in a later analysis.

Trimming stripped 0 bases from V and 8 bases from J, with 12 bases between. The germline gives CDR1 MNHEY, CDR2 SMNVEV (reference sequence). The CDR3 runs 14 residues. The receptor was isolated from a woman between 40 and 50 years old in good health and CMV-seronegative. V usage is TRBV27 and J usage is TRBJ2-3, with D tentatively TRBD2 (7 bases). Source material: PBMCs. The CDR3 loop reads CASSLSGASGTQYF. Here the CDR3 DNA reads TGTGCCAGCAGTTTATCGGGGGCTAGCGGTACGCAGTATTTT.